This entry is about one T cell receptor (beta chain). Its cognate antigen is unknown. This record comes from a study of OX40 agonist ivuxolimab in advanced cancers. Study context: Given to patients was ivuxolimab, an agonistic anti-OX40 (CD134) antibody. Patient treatment consisted of intravenous ivuxolimab administration every 2 weeks at 0.01 to 10 mg/kg. Study results and caveats: More expanded clones were seen, on average, in CD8+ T cells than in CD4+. In the 0.1 to 3.0 mg/kg range, CD4+ and CD8+ blood T cells had expanded clonally by week 6.

Assay: immunoSEQ multiplex PCR; the TCRdb copy retains only in-frame clones and omits some. The sample contains about 83,000 clones, about 89% of which appear only once. The sample was CD4+ or CD8+ T cells sorted from blood, taken in a trial of the OX40 agonist ivuxolimab. The clonotype comes from an adult with an advanced solid tumor such as melanoma, head and neck, liver or kidney cancer.

The CDR3 DNA reads as TGTGCCAGCAGTTACTCCTTCAGGGGCACAGATACGCAGTATTTT. Translated, it gives CASSYSFRGTDTQYF. The chain has TRBV6-5 and TRBJ2-3; tentative D call: TRBD1 (5 bases). The CDR3 contains 15 residues. The V and J ends lost 0 bases and 1 base respectively, with 8 bases between them. From germline, CDR1 is MNHEY and CDR2 SVGAGI.